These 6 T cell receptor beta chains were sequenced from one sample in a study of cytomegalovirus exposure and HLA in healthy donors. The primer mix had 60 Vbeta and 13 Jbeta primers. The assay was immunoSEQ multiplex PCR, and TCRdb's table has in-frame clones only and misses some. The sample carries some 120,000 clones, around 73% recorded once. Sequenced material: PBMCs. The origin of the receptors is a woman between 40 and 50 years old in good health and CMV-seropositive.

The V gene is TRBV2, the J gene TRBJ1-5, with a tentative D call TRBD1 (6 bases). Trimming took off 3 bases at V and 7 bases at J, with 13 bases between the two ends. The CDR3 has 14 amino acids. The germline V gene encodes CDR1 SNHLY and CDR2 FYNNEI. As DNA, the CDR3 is TGTGCCAGCAGTGATAGGACAGTTAGACAGCCCCAGCATTTT. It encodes CASSDRTVRQPQHF.

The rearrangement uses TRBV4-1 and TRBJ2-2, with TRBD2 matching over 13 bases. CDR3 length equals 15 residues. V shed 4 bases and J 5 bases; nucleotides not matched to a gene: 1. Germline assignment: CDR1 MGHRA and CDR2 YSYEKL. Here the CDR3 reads CASSLGLAGTGELFF. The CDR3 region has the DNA TGCGCCAGCAGCCTGGGACTAGCGGGGACCGGGGAGCTGTTTTTT.

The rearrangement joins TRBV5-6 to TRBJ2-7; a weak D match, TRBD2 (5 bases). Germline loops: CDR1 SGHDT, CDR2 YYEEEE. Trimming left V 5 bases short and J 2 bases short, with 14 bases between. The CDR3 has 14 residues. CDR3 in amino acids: CASSTGLPTYEQYF. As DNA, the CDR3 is TGTGCCAGCAGTACCGGACTTCCGACCTACGAGCAGTACTTC. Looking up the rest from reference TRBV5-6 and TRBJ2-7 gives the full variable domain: DAGVTQSPTHLIKTRGQQVTLRCSPKSGHDTVSWYQQALGQGPQFIFQYYEEEERQRGNFPDRFSGHQFPNYSSELNVNALLLGDSALYLCASSTGLPTYEQYFGPGTRLTVT.

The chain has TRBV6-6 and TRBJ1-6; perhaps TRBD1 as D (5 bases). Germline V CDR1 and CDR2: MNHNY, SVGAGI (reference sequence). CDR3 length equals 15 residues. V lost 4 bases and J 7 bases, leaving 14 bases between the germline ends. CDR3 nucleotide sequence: TGTGCCAGCAGTTGGGAGGGGCAGGCAAATTCACCCCTCCACTTT. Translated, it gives CASSWEGQANSPLHF.

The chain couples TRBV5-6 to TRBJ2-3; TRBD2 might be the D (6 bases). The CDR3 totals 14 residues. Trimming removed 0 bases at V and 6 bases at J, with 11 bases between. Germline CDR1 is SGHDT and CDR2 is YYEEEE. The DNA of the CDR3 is TGTGCCAGCAGCTTGGTAGGTCGGGGGGATACGCAGTATTTT. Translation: CASSLVGRGDTQYF.

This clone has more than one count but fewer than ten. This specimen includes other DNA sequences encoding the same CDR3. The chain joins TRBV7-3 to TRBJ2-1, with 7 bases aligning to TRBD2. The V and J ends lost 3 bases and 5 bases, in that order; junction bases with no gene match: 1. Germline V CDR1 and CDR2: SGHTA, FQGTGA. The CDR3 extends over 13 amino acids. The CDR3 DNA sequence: TGTGCCAGCAGCTTGGGACTAAACAATGAGCAGTTCTTC. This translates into CASSLGLNNEQFF. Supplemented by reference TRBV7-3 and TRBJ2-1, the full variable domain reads GAGVSQTPSNKVTEKGKYVELRCDPISGHTALYWYRQSLGQGPEFLIYFQGTGAADDSGLPNDRFFAVRPEGSVSTLKIQRTERGDSAVYLCASSLGLNNEQFFGPGTRLTVL.